The 27 T cell receptor beta chains in this list originate from one sample, sequenced in a study of blood T cell repertoires in COVID-19. Libraries were prepared by immunoSEQ multiplex PCR; TCRdb keeps only in-frame clonotypes and omits some of them. The data show approximately 150,000 clones, about four fifths seen once. Material for sequencing was peripheral blood. The source of these receptors is a man aged 60-69 years with active or convalescent COVID-19.

This clone has a single count. The genes are TRBV28 and TRBJ1-2, with D unclear. The CDR3 has 13 residues. Germline V gene lookup returns CDR1 MDHEN and CDR2 SYDVKM. Trimming cost V 3 bases and J 7 bases, with 12 bases left between them. CDR3: CASSLGSVGGYTF. The CDR3 region has the DNA TGTGCCAGCAGTTTGGGGAGCGTTGGTGGCTACACCTTC.

The V and J genes are TRBV24-1 and TRBJ2-1, with 11 bases identical to TRBD2. CDR1 is KGHDR, CDR2 SFDVKD, per germline. The CDR3 totals 14 residues. Trimming took 7 bases from V and 5 from J; bases not matched to a gene: 3. In DNA form, the CDR3 reads TGTGCCACCAGCCCGGGACTAGCGGACAATGAGCAGTTCTTC. It is translated as CATSPGLADNEQFF.

The chain is built from TRBV5-1 and TRBJ2-5; 8 nucleotides align to TRBD1. Germline trimming cut 4 bases from V and 2 bases from J; bases unmatched to any gene: 4. CDR1 SGHRS and CDR2 YFSETQ come from the germline V gene. This CDR3 region has 14 residues. CDR3 in DNA: TGCGCCAGCAGCATCGGACAGGGACAAGAGACCCAGTACTTC. It yields the protein CASSIGQGQETQYF.

The chain carries TRBV28 and TRBJ2-7, with TRBD2 matching 16 bases. The CDR3 spans 16 residues. From germline, CDR1 is MDHEN and CDR2 SYDVKM. Unmatched junction bases numbered 9, after V lost 7 bases and J lost 6 bases. CDR3 sequence: CASIPGTSGRVSEQYF. As DNA, the CDR3 is TGTGCCAGCATCCCAGGGACTAGCGGGAGGGTGAGCGAGCAGTACTTC.

The chain employs TRBV6-5 and TRBJ2-7; perhaps TRBD2 as D (5 bases). Germline V gene data show CDR1 as MNHEY and CDR2 as SVGAGI. This CDR3 is built from 14 residues. The V gene lost 7 bases and the J gene lost 0 bases, with 13 bases spanning the gap. The chain's CDR3 is CASITLAGSYEQYF. CDR3 nucleotides: TGTGCCAGCATCACCCTCGCGGGCTCCTACGAGCAGTACTTC.

This clone was recorded a few times. This chain uses TRBV10-3 with TRBJ1-1, with 10 bases matching TRBD1. V shed 3 bases and J 10 bases; nucleotides not matched to a gene: 11. Germline loops: CDR1 ENHRY, CDR2 SYGVKD. The CDR3 extends over 15 amino acids. This CDR3 is CAISDPAGTGERAFF. The CDR3 DNA sequence: TGTGCCATCAGTGATCCCGCCGGGACAGGGGAGAGAGCTTTCTTT.

J is TRBJ2-1 and V is TRBV5-1; a possible D gene is TRBD2 (5 bases). This CDR3 is 15 amino acids long. V lost 0 bases, J lost 8 bases, and 15 bases lay in between. Germline CDR1 reads SGHRS; CDR2 reads YFSETQ. The CDR3 DNA is TGCGCCAGCAGCTTGGCCATGGCTAGCAGCGATGAGCAGTTCTTC. This sequence encodes CASSLAMASSDEQFF.

This chain joins TRBV6-5 and TRBJ1-2; TRBD1 aligns across 10 bases. This CDR3 comprises 16 residues. Germline assignment: CDR1 MNHEY and CDR2 SVGAGI. J gave up 3 bases and V 4 bases, and 8 bases lay outside the gene matches. This CDR3 reads CASSSPDRGRDYGYTF. In DNA form, the CDR3 reads TGTGCCAGCAGTTCTCCCGACAGGGGGCGCGACTATGGCTACACCTTC.

The rearrangement joins TRBV28 to TRBJ2-7; 9 positions match TRBD1. V gave up 4 bases and J gave up 3 bases; unmatched junction bases: 7. This CDR3 has 15 amino acids. CDR1 and CDR2 (germline): MDHEN, SYDVKM. The CDR3 protein is CASSSSGTGLYEQYF. In DNA form, the CDR3 reads TGTGCCAGCAGTTCCTCCGGGACAGGGCTCTACGAGCAGTACTTC.

The V call is TRBV19, the J call TRBJ1-6; D perhaps matches TRBD1 (5 bases). CDR3 length: 15 amino acids. V was cut by 5 bases and J by 9 bases, with 17 bases left in between. The V gene's germline CDR1 is LNHDA and CDR2 SQIVND (reference sequence). In DNA form, the CDR3 reads TGTGCCAGTAGTGGGACTCCACAGCCAGGTTCACCCCTCCACTTT. Residues: CASSGTPQPGSPLHF.

The chain links TRBV5-5 to TRBJ2-1; weak D call: TRBD2 (6 bases). The V end was cut by 4 bases, the J end by 9 bases, with 20 bases between. Germline CDR1 is SGHKS and CDR2 is YYEKEE (reference sequence). The CDR3 has 15 residues. The CDR3 loop is CASSRTPEVRGEQFF. The CDR3 DNA sequence: TGTGCCAGCAGCCGGACTCCAGAAGTGCGGGGTGAGCAGTTCTTC.

This clone was observed a single time. V gene TRBV4-2 combines with J gene TRBJ2-1; TRBD2 agrees at 9 bases. Unmatched junction bases numbered 0, after V lost 1 base and J lost 2 bases. This CDR3 has 15 amino acids. The germline V gene encodes CDR1 LGHNA and CDR2 YNFKEQ. CDR3 nucleotides: TGTGCCAGCAGCCAAGGACTAGCGGCCTACAATGAGCAGTTCTTC. Translated, it gives CASSQGLAAYNEQFF.

This clone was recorded a few times. The chain has TRBV19 and TRBJ2-2; D call uncertain. Deletions cut 5 bases from V and 4 bases from J, with 8 bases between. This CDR3 has 13 residues. Germline CDR1 reads LNHDA; CDR2 reads SQIVND (reference sequence). CDR3 region: CASSAVGTGELFF. The CDR3, as DNA: TGTGCCAGTAGTGCGGTGGGCACCGGGGAGCTGTTTTTT.

The J gene is TRBJ1-1, the V gene TRBV4-2, with no clear D. Germline CDR1 and CDR2: LGHNA and YNFKEQ. This CDR3 has 14 residues. Trimming shortened V by 0 bases and J by 3 bases, and 8 bases separated the two germline ends. The CDR3, as DNA: TGTGCCAGCAGCCAAGAGGTCCGGGACACTGAAGCTTTCTTT. Translated, it gives CASSQEVRDTEAFF.

This clone was counted between two and nine times. The chain links TRBV5-4 to TRBJ2-7, with D perhaps matching TRBD1 (5 bases). Germline CDR1 reads SGHNT; CDR2 reads YYREEE (reference sequence). V lost 0 bases, J lost 2 bases, and 6 bases lay in between. The CDR3 runs to 13 residues. CDR3 residues: CASSLDRTYEQYF. DNA for the CDR3: TGTGCCAGCAGCTTGGACAGGACCTACGAGCAGTACTTC.

The rearrangement links TRBV7-3 to TRBJ1-6; no clear D gene. Germline lookup yields CDR1 SGHTA and CDR2 FQGTGA. V was shortened by 5 bases and J by 8 bases, with 10 bases between the two germline ends. CDR3 length equals 13 residues. The CDR3, as DNA: TGTGCCAGCAGCGATCGGCGGGATTCACCCCTCCACTTT. Residues: CASSDRRDSPLHF. Using reference TRBV7-3 and TRBJ1-6 for the parts outside the CDR3, the full variable domain is GAGVSQTPSNKVTEKGKYVELRCDPISGHTALYWYRQSLGQGPEFLIYFQGTGAADDSGLPNDRFFAVRPEGSVSTLKIQRTERGDSAVYLCASSDRRDSPLHFGNGTRLTVT.

The chain combines TRBV25-1 with TRBJ1-2; 9 bases fit TRBD1. V trimming: 3 bases; J trimming: 4 bases; junction bases outside the gene matches: 3. Germline V gives CDR1 MGHDK, CDR2 SYGVNS. This CDR3 contains 14 residues. DNA of the CDR3: TGTGCCAGCAGTGAGCCGGGACAGGGCTATGGCTACACCTTC. It encodes CASSEPGQGYGYTF.

J is TRBJ1-5 and V is TRBV24-1; possibly TRBD1 for D (6 bases). The CDR3 covers 15 residues. V lost 3 bases to trimming and J lost 4 bases, with 12 bases between them. Looked up from germline, CDR1 is KGHDR and CDR2 is SFDVKD. In nucleotides, the CDR3 is TGTGCCACCAGTGATCGGACAGTCAGTAATCAGCCCCAGCATTTT. It translates to CATSDRTVSNQPQHF.

The chain joins TRBV3-1 (or the pseudogene TRBV3-2) to TRBJ2-2; D gene unclear. This CDR3 region has 16 residues. CDR1 and CDR2 from the germline V gene are LGHDT and YNNKEL (reference sequence). Trimming took off 4 bases at V and 0 bases at J, with 12 bases between the two ends. CDR3 nucleotides: TGTGCCAGCAGCCTCAGGAAGTTAGCGAACACCGGGGAGCTGTTTTTT. This codes for CASSLRKLANTGELFF.

The chain has TRBV28 and TRBJ1-4; D uncertain. The CDR3 length is 14 residues. Germline loops: CDR1 MDHEN, CDR2 SYDVKM. The V and J ends lost 3 bases and 5 bases respectively, with 10 bases between them. The CDR3 DNA reads TGTGCCAGCAGTTTGGAGAATCTAAATGAAAAACTGTTTTTT. Amino acid sequence: CASSLENLNEKLFF.

This clone has just one count. The chain employs TRBV3-1 (or the pseudogene TRBV3-2) and TRBJ1-2, with 9 nucleotides matching TRBD1. Germline loops: CDR1 LGHDT, CDR2 YNNKEL (reference sequence). This CDR3 comprises 15 residues. With 4 bases clipped from V and 7 bases from J, the junction kept 10 bases outside the gene matches. The CDR3 loop reads CASSPEPRDRVGYTF. The CDR3 bases are TGTGCCAGCAGCCCAGAACCCCGGGACAGGGTTGGCTACACCTTC.

This clone has at least ten counts. V is TRBV7-2 and J is TRBJ2-5, with TRBD2 identical over 8 bases. There are 13 residues in the CDR3. Trimming removed 5 bases from V and 4 bases from J; junction bases left unmatched: 3. Germline CDR1 and CDR2: SGHTA and FQGNSA. The CDR3 loop reads CASSTAGAETQYF. The CDR3 coding sequence is TGTGCCAGCAGCACAGCGGGAGCAGAGACCCAGTACTTC.

This chain connects TRBV11-2 to TRBJ1-4; unclear D gene. CDR1 is SGHAT, CDR2 FQNNGV, per germline. V was pared by 5 bases and J by 3 bases, with 10 bases between. CDR3 length: 14 amino acids. The CDR3 sequence is CASSPRQANEKLFF. CDR3 in DNA: TGTGCCAGCAGCCCTCGACAAGCTAATGAAAAACTGTTTTTT.

V and J are TRBV10-3 and TRBJ1-6; 9 bases fit TRBD1. CDR1 is ENHRY, CDR2 SYGVKD, per germline. CDR3 length: 15 amino acids. The junction had 4 bases not matched to a gene; V was cut back by 3 bases and J by 7 bases. CDR3 nucleotides: TGTGCCATCAGTGACGGGACAGGGAACAATTCACCCCTCCACTTT. Amino acids: CAISDGTGNNSPLHF.

This sequence joins TRBV5-1 and TRBJ2-3; 10 bases agree with TRBD2. CDR3 length equals 16 residues. The V and J ends lost 2 bases and 1 base, in that order; junction bases with no gene match: 4. Germline V gene lookup returns CDR1 SGHRS and CDR2 YFSETQ. The CDR3 is CASSFQGTSGTDTQYF. CDR3 bases: TGCGCCAGCAGCTTTCAAGGGACTAGCGGCACAGATACGCAGTATTTT.

The V call is TRBV2, the J call TRBJ1-1; D might be TRBD1 (6 bases). V gave up 7 bases and J gave up 5 bases, with 17 bases separating them. This CDR3 has 14 residues. CDR1 and CDR2 from the germline V gene are SNHLY and FYNNEI. The CDR3 spells CASTLRQVRTEAFF. The CDR3 DNA reads as TGTGCCAGCACCCTTCGACAGGTACGGACTGAAGCTTTCTTT.

The V and J genes are TRBV29-1 and TRBJ2-5; 7 bases align to TRBD2. The V gene end was trimmed by 1 base and the J gene end by 4 bases; junction bases not matched to a gene: 3. The CDR3 runs 13 residues. CDR1 SQVTM and CDR2 ANQGSEA come from the germline V gene. CDR3 coding DNA: TGCAGCGTTGAAGCACGGGGGGTAGAGACCCAGTACTTC. This translates into CSVEARGVETQYF.